The 11 T cell receptor beta chains reported below all come from one sample, sequenced in a study of OX40 agonist ivuxolimab in advanced cancers. Produced via immunoSEQ multiplex PCR; TCRdb's table is partial and in-frame only. Among 91,000 or so clones listed, 94% were seen once. The sample was CD4+ or CD8+ T cells sorted from blood, taken in a trial of the OX40 agonist ivuxolimab. These receptors were taken from an adult with an advanced solid tumor such as melanoma, head and neck, liver or kidney cancer.

The rearrangement joins TRBV5-1 to TRBJ1-1; 7 positions match TRBD1. Germline assignment: CDR1 SGHRS and CDR2 YFSETQ. The V gene end was trimmed by 5 bases and the J gene end by 0 bases; junction bases not matched to a gene: 13. The CDR3 loop spans 17 amino acids. CDR3 in amino acids: CASSFGTTGWMNTEAFF. The CDR3 bases are TGCGCCAGCAGTTTCGGGACGACAGGGTGGATGAACACTGAAGCTTTCTTT.

This chain connects TRBV7-2 to TRBJ1-2, with 10 bases aligning to TRBD1. V lost 5 bases and J lost 8; bases outside the gene matches: 11. The CDR3 is 15 amino acids. CDR1 is SGHTA, CDR2 FQGNSA, per germline. Written as DNA, the CDR3 is TGTGCCAGCAGCCCGGGGGACAGGGGACTGGGCGGCTACACCTTC. Translated, it gives CASSPGDRGLGGYTF.

The CDR3 DNA follows: TGTGCCAGCAGTTATGACACGAACACTGAAGCTTTCTTT. As protein: CASSYDTNTEAFF. The chain uses TRBV11-2 and TRBJ1-1, with D unclear. The germline V and J ends were trimmed by 6 bases and 1 base, with 9 bases remaining between them. The CDR3 contains 13 residues. Looked up from germline, CDR1 is SGHAT and CDR2 is FQNNGV.

The gene calls are TRBV4-2 and TRBJ1-2; perhaps TRBD1 as D (6 bases). There are 15 residues in the CDR3. Germline CDR1 reads LGHNA; CDR2 reads YNFKEQ. V was shortened by 1 base and J by 6 bases, with 15 bases between the two germline ends. CDR3 nucleotide sequence: TGTGCCAGCAGCCAAGGAGGCGCAGGGGCGCATGGCTACACCTTC. It is translated as CASSQGGAGAHGYTF.

This chain joins TRBV28 and TRBJ2-4; D not resolved. Germline V gives CDR1 MDHEN, CDR2 SYDVKM. The CDR3 spans 16 residues. Between the trimmed V and J ends, which lost 5 bases and 0 bases, there was a span of 14 bases. CDR3 region: CASSPPGRVAKNIQYF. Here the CDR3 DNA reads TGTGCCAGCAGTCCCCCAGGTCGGGTAGCCAAAAACATTCAGTACTTC.

The V gene is TRBV29-1, the J gene TRBJ2-3; D possibly matches TRBD1 or TRBD2 (7 bases each). The CDR3 extends over 14 amino acids. CDR1 SQVTM and CDR2 ANQGSEA come from the germline V gene. V was trimmed by 3 bases and J by 7 bases, leaving 17 bases between them. The CDR3 sequence is CSVDPGRGGNTQYF. The CDR3 DNA follows: TGCAGCGTTGACCCGGGCAGGGGGGGGAATACGCAGTATTTT.

The count of this clone is one. The gene calls are TRBV6-1 and TRBJ1-5; tentatively, D is TRBD1 (5 bases). Per germline, CDR1 MNHNS and CDR2 SASEGT. V was shortened by 6 bases and J by 7 bases, with 16 bases between the two germline ends. There are 14 residues in the CDR3. The CDR3 DNA reads TGTGCCAGCAGCGAGAGGGGATCTGGGCAGCCCCAGCATTTT. This codes for CASSERGSGQPQHF.

The CDR3 nucleotides are TGTGCCAGCAGGGGCTCCTATAATTCACCCCTCCACTTT. As protein: CASRGSYNSPLHF. The V gene is TRBV27, the J gene TRBJ1-6; no definite D call. CDR3 length equals 13 residues. Per germline, CDR1 MNHEY and CDR2 SMNVEV (reference sequence). Trimming shortened V by 6 bases and J by 0 bases, and 3 bases separated the two germline ends.

In DNA, the CDR3 is TGTGCCAGCAGCCAAGGACTAGCGGATTACAATGAGCAGTTCTTC. This translates into CASSQGLADYNEQFF. The V and J genes are TRBV4-2 and TRBJ2-1; TRBD2 matches 9 bases. The CDR3 sequence is 15 residues long. CDR1 is LGHNA and CDR2 is YNFKEQ in the germline V gene. The trim removed 1 base at V and 4 bases at J, leaving 2 bases unmatched.

The CDR3 DNA is TGTGCCTGGAGTGTACATCGGAGCTCTGGAAACACCATATATTTT. This sequence encodes CAWSVHRSSGNTIYF. The chain has TRBV30 and TRBJ1-3; D gene unclear. The CDR3 runs to 15 residues. Between the trimmed V and J ends, which lost 0 bases and 0 bases, there was a span of 9 bases. CDR1 and CDR2 (germline): GTSNPN, SVGIG (reference sequence).

The chain employs TRBV7-8 and TRBJ1-5, with 7 positions matching TRBD1. Germline V gene lookup returns CDR1 SGHVS and CDR2 FQNEAQ. The trim removed 4 bases at V and 7 bases at J, leaving 7 bases unmatched. The CDR3 runs to 14 residues. Written as DNA, the CDR3 is TGTGCCAGCAGCTCAAACCAGGGGGGACAGCCCCAGCATTTT. As protein: CASSSNQGGQPQHF.